These T cell receptor beta chains were read from a single sample in a study of T cell clonotyping in hematopoietic cell transplantation. Only in-frame clones appear in the TCRdb table, and some are missing; sequencing was by immunoSEQ multiplex PCR. The sample lists 4,600 or so clones; approximately 80% were seen once. The material was peripheral blood mononuclear cells, obtained 100 days after allogeneic stem cell transplant. These receptors were obtained from a female patient aged 45-60 years who had an allogeneic stem cell transplant from an unrelated donor, so the T cells may come from the graft donor. Some clones in this sample may be carry-over from other donors' samples. CDR3s include the opening cysteine and the closing phenylalanine or tryptophan. D genes are given only for firm matches. Clone size is not always given. Where it is, it says once, few, many or a class for expanded clones.

j_call,v_call,d_call,clone_size,cdr3_nt,cdr3_aa
TRBJ2-7,TRBV6-6,NA,NA,TGTGCCAGCAGTACAGGGTCGCACTACGAGCAGTACTTC,CASSTGSHYEQYF
TRBJ2-7,TRBV7-3,NA,NA,TGTGCCAGCAGCTCCCCCTACGAGCAGTACTTC,CASSSPYEQYF
TRBJ1-4,TRBV15,NA,NA,TGTGCCACCAGCAGGGAAGCCGCGGCCAATGAAAAACTGTTTTTT,CATSREAAANEKLFF
TRBJ2-7,TRBV14,NA,NA,TGTGCCAGCAGCCCGGGGGCAGGGGGCTACGAGCAGTACTTC,CASSPGAGGYEQYF
TRBJ1-1,TRBV2,NA,NA,TGTGCCAGTGGCGGGCACCTTGAAGCTTTCTTT,CASGGHLEAFF
TRBJ2-7,TRBV30,NA,few,TGTGCCTGGATACAGGGACTTACGTCCGAGCAGTACTTC,CAWIQGLTSEQYF
TRBJ2-3,TRBV19,TRBD1,NA,TGTGCCAGTAGTGCTGGACAGGATGGGACAGATACGCAGTATTTT,CASSAGQDGTDTQYF
TRBJ1-2,TRBV5-6,TRBD1,NA,TGTGCCAGCAGCCCCTGGGGGACAGGTAGATATGGCTACACCTTC,CASSPWGTGRYGYTF
TRBJ1-2,TRBV7-3,NA,NA,TGTGCCAGCAGCTTGACCGGGAGCCTCTATGGCTACACCTTC,CASSLTGSLYGYTF
TRBJ2-3,TRBV4-1,TRBD2,NA,TGCGCCAGCAGCACCTCGCCCCCCCTAGCGGGCACAGATACGCAGTATTTT,CASSTSPPLAGTDTQYF
TRBJ1-5,TRBV6-1,NA,NA,TGTGCCAGCAGTGAATGGTCAGGGTACAATCAGCCCCAGCATTTT,CASSEWSGYNQPQHF
TRBJ2-2,TRBV7-3,TRBD2,NA,TGTGCCAGCAGCCTGGGGACTAGCGGGGCGGCCGGGGAGCTGTTTTTT,CASSLGTSGAAGELFF
TRBJ2-2,TRBV7-6,NA,NA,TGTGCCAGCAGCTCATCAACCGGGGAGCTGTTTTTT,CASSSSTGELFF
TRBJ2-3,TRBV18,TRBD2,NA,TGTGCCAGCTCACCACCTTTTCTAGCGGGCACAGATACGCAGTATTTT,CASSPPFLAGTDTQYF
TRBJ2-7,TRBV19,TRBD1,NA,TGTGCCAGTAGACCCGGGACAGGGGTCCACGAGCAGTACTTC,CASRPGTGVHEQYF
TRBJ2-5,TRBV19,TRBD2,medium-sized,TGTGCCACGACGGCGGGGGGTGAGACCCAGTACTTC,CATTAGGETQYF
TRBJ2-1,TRBV4-1,NA,NA,TGCGCCAGCAGCCAAGTCGACCTAACCTCCTACAATGAGCAGTTCTTC,CASSQVDLTSYNEQFF